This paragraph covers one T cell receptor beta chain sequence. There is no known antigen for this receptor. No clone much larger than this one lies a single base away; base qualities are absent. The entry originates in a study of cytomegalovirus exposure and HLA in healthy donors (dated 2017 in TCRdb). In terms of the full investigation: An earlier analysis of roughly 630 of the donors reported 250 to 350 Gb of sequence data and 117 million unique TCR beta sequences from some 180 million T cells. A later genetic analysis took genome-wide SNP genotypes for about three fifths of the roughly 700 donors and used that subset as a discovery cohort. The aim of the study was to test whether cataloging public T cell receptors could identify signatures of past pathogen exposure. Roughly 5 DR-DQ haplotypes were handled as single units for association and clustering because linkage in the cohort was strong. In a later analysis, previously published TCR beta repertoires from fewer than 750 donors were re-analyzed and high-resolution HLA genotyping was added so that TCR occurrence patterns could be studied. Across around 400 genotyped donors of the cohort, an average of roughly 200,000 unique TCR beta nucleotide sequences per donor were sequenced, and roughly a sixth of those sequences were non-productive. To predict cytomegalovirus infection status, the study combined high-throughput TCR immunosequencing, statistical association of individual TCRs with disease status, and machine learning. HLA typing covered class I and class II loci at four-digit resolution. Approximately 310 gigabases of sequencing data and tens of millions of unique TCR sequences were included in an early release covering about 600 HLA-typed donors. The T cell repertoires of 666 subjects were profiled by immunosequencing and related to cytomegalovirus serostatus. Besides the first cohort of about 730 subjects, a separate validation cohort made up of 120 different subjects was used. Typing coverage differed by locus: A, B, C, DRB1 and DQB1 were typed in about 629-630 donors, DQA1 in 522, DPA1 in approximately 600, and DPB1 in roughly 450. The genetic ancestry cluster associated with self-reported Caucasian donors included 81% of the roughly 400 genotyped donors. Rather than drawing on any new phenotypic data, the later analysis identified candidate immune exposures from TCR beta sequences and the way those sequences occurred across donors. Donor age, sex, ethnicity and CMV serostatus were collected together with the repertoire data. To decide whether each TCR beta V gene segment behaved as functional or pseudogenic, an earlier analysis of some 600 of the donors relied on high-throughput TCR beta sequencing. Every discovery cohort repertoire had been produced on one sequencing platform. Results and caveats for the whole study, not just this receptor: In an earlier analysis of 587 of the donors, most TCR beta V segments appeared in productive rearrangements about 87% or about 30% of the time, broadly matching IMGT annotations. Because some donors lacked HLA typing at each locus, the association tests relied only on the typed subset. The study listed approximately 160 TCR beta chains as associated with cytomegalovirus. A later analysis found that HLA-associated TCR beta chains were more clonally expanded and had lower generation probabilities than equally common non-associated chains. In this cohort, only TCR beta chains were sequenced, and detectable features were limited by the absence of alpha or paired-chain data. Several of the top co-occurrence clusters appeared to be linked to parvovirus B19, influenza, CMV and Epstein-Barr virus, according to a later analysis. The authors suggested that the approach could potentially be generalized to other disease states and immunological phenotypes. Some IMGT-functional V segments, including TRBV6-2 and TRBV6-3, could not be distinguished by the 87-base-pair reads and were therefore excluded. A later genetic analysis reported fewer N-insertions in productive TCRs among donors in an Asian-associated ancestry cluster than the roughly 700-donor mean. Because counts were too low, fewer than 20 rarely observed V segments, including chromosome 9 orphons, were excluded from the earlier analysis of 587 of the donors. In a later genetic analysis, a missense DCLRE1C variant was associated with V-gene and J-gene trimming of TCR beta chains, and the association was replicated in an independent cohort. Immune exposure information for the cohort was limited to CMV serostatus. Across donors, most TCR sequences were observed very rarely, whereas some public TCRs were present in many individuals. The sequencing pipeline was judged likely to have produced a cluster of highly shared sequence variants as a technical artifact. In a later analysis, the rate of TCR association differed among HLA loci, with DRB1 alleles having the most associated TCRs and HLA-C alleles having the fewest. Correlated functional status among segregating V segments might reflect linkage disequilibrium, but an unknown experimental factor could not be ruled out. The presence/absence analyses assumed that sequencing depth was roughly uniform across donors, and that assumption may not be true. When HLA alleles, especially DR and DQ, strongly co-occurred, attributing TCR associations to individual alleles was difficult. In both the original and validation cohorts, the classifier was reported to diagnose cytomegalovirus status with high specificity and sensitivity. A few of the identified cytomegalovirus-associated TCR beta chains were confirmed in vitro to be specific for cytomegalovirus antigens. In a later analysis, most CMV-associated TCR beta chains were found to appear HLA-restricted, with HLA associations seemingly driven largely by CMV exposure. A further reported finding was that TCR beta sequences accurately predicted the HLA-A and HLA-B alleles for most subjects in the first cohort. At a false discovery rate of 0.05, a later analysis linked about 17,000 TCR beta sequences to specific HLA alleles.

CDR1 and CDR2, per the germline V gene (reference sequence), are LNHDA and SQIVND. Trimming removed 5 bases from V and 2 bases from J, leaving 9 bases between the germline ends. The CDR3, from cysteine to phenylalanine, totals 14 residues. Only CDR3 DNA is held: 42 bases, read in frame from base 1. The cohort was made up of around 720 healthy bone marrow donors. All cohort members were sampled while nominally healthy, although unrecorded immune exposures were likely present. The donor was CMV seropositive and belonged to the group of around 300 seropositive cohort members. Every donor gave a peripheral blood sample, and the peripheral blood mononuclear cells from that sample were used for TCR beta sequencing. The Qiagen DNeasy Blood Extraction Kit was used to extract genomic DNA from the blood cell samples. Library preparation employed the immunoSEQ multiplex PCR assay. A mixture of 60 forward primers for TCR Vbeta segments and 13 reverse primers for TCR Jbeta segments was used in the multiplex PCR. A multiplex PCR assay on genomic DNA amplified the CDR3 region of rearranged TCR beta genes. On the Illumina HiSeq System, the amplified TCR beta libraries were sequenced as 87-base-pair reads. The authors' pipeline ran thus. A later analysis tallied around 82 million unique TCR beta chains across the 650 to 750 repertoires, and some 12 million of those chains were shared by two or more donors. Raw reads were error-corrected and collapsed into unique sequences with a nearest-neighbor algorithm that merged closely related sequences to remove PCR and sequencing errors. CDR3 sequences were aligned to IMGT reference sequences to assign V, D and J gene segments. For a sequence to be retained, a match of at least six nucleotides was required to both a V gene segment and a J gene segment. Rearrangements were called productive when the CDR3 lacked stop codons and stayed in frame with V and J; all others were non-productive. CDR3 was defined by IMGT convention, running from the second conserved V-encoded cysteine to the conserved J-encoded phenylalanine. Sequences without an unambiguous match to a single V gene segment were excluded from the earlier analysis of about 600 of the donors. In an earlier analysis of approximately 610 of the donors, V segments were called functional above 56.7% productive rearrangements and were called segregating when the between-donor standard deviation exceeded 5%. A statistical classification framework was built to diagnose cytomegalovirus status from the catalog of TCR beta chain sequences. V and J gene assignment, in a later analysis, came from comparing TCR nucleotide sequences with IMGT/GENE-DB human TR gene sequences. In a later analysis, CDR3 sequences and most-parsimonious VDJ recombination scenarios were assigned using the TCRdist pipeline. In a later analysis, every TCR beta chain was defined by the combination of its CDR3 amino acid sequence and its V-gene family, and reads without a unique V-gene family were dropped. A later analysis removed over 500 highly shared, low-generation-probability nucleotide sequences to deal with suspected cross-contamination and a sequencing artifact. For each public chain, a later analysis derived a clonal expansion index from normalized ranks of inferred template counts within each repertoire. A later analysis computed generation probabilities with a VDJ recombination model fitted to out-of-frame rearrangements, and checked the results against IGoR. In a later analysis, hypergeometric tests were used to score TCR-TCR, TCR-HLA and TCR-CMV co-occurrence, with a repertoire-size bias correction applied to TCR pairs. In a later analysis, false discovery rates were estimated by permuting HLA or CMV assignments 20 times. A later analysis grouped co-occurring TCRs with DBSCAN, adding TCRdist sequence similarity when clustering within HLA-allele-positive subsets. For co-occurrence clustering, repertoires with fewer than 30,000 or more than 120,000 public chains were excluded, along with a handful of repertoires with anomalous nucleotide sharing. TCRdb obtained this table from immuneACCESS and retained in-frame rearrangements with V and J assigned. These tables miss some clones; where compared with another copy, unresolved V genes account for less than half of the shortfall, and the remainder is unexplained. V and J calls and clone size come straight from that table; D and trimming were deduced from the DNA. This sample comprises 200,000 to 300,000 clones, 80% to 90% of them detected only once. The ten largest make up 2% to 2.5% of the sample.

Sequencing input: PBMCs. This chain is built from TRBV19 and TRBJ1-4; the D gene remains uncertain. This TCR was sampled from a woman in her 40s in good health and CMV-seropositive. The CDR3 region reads CASSRGRTNEKLFF. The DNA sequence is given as TGTGCCAGTAGTCGGGGAAGGACTAATGAAAAACTGTTTTTT.